Presented here are 15 T cell receptor beta chains from one specimen sequenced in a study of T cell responses to AZD1222 COVID-19 vaccine. The protocol was immunoSEQ multiplex PCR, while the TCRdb copy is restricted to in-frame clones and leaves out a portion. The sample includes over 150,000 clones, more than 75% of them seen just once. The sequenced sample was peripheral blood, obtained 28 days after the second AZD1222 dose. The receptors here all came from an adult who received the AZD1222 COVID-19 vaccine.

CDR3 nucleotide sequence: TGTGCCAGCAGTCTGGGACGGTCCACAGATACGCAGTATTTT. Its translation is CASSLGRSTDTQYF. V usage is TRBV6-5 and J usage is TRBJ2-3; the D call may be TRBD1 or TRBD2 (5 bases each). Per the germline V gene, CDR1 is MNHEY and CDR2 is SVGAGI. V was cut by 5 bases and J by 2 bases, with 11 bases left in between. This CDR3 has 14 amino acids.

V usage is TRBV2 and J usage is TRBJ1-1; 7 bases align to TRBD1. The CDR3 spans 13 residues. Trimming cost V 10 bases and J 1 base; bases outside gene matches: 6. Germline CDR1 and CDR2: SNHLY and FYNNEI. The CDR3 DNA sequence: TGTGCCACTAGGGACAGCCGGAACACTGAAGCTTTCTTT. Translated, it gives CATRDSRNTEAFF.

The chain carries TRBV11-2 and TRBJ2-4; TRBD2 might be the D (6 bases). Trimming shortened V by 1 base and J by 9 bases, and 19 bases separated the two germline ends. The length of the CDR3 is 16 residues. CDR1 and CDR2 (germline): SGHAT, FQNNGV. CDR3: CASSLVVSSGLSIQYF. CDR3 in DNA: TGTGCCAGCAGCTTAGTAGTAAGCTCGGGACTTAGCATTCAGTACTTC.

With respect to this clone: Additional DNA sequences in this sample encode the identical CDR3. The chain joins TRBV12-5 to TRBJ1-3; D gene uncertain. The CDR3 is 12 amino acids. Germline V gene lookup returns CDR1 LGHNT and CDR2 FRNRAP. Between the trimmed V and J ends, which lost 6 bases and 1 base, there was a span of 4 bases. Here the CDR3 reads CASGLSGNTIYF. The CDR3 DNA reads TGTGCTAGTGGGTTATCTGGAAACACCATATATTTT.

The gene calls are TRBV5-1 and TRBJ1-1; no definite D call. Per germline, CDR1 SGHRS and CDR2 YFSETQ. The CDR3 has 11 amino acids. V dropped 6 bases and J dropped 4 bases, with 7 bases sitting between them. The CDR3 DNA reads TGCGCCAGCACTCTGGGCACTGAAGCTTTCTTT. This codes for CASTLGTEAFF.

This chain uses TRBV5-8 with TRBJ1-5; a weak D match, TRBD1 (5 bases). This CDR3 contains 16 residues. The germline V gene has CDR1 SGHTS and CDR2 YDEGEE. Trimming took 4 bases from V and 2 from J, leaving 16 bases between them. The CDR3 bases are TGTGCCAGCAGCCGAGGGGTCTCTATACGCAATCAGCCCCAGCATTTT. Protein product: CASSRGVSIRNQPQHF.

The chain couples TRBV7-2 to TRBJ1-1; D not certain. The CDR3 has 14 residues. The germline V gene encodes CDR1 SGHTA and CDR2 FQGNSA. V was clipped by 5 bases and J by 2 bases, with 12 bases between them. CDR3 amino acids: CASSRKGYNTEAFF. The CDR3 DNA is TGTGCCAGCAGCCGGAAGGGATATAACACTGAAGCTTTCTTT.

This clone was seen only once. The V call is TRBV5-6, the J call TRBJ1-1; no clear D gene. This CDR3 region has 14 residues. In germline, CDR1 is SGHDT, CDR2 YYEEEE. Trimming pared 4 bases from V and 5 bases from J, leaving 15 bases between. CDR3 sequence (DNA): TGTGCCAGCAGCAAACCCACGGGAGAGACTGAAGCTTTCTTT. Translated, it gives CASSKPTGETEAFF.

There are many counts of this clone. The V and J genes are TRBV5-6 and TRBJ1-5; maybe TRBD1 (5 bases). Trimming cost V 5 bases and J 3 bases, with 15 bases left between them. The CDR3 spans 15 residues. Germline CDR1 is SGHDT and CDR2 is YYEEEE. CDR3 in amino acids: CASSTDGGYNQPQHF. The CDR3 DNA sequence: TGTGCCAGCAGTACGGACGGGGGGTACAATCAGCCCCAGCATTTT.

This chain connects TRBV29-1 to TRBJ2-1; 9 bases agree with TRBD1. Germline CDR1 SQVTM, CDR2 ANQGSEA. The CDR3 runs 15 residues. J gave up 4 bases and V 5 bases, and 9 bases lay outside the gene matches. As DNA, the CDR3 is TGCAGCGTTTCCCTTTCCGGGACAGGGTACAATGAGCAGTTCTTC. This codes for CSVSLSGTGYNEQFF.

V usage is TRBV4-3 and J usage is TRBJ2-2; D call uncertain. CDR1 is LGHNA, CDR2 YSLEER, per germline. The CDR3 runs 15 residues. The germline V and J ends were trimmed by 1 base and 0 bases, with 6 bases remaining between them. CDR3 sequence: CASSQGNANTGELFF. As DNA, the CDR3 is TGCGCCAGCAGCCAAGGGAACGCGAACACCGGGGAGCTGTTTTTT.

A single count supports this clone. V is TRBV9 and J is TRBJ1-2, with D possibly matching TRBD1 (6 bases). CDR3 size: 15 residues. Trimming shortened V by 3 bases and J by 2 bases, and 14 bases separated the two germline ends. Per the germline V gene, CDR1 is SGDLS and CDR2 is YYNGEE. CDR3 residues: CASSDGGEGNYGYTF. CDR3 nucleotide sequence: TGTGCCAGCAGCGATGGGGGCGAGGGAAACTATGGCTACACCTTC.

The V call is TRBV10-3, the J call TRBJ1-1; D is uncertain. Trimming stripped 0 bases from V and 1 base from J, with 12 bases between. The CDR3 loop spans 16 amino acids. Germline V lookup: CDR1 ENHRY, CDR2 SYGVKD. For the CDR3, the DNA is TGTGCCATCAGTGAGTCGAGACCAGCGCCGAACACTGAAGCTTTCTTT. Protein: CAISESRPAPNTEAFF.

This clone was seen once. V and J are TRBV10-3 and TRBJ1-2; tentative D call: TRBD1 (6 bases). This CDR3 is 15 amino acids long. CDR1 and CDR2 (germline): ENHRY, SYGVKD. V was shortened by 7 bases and J by 2 bases, with 17 bases between the two germline ends. The CDR3 is CAITSYPGANYGYTF. In DNA, the CDR3 is TGTGCCATCACTTCTTATCCGGGGGCCAACTATGGCTACACCTTC.

This chain links TRBV10-2 with TRBJ1-2, with D unclear. Trimming shortened V by 0 bases and J by 8 bases, and 7 bases separated the two germline ends. CDR3 size: 12 residues. Germline assignment: CDR1 WSHSY and CDR2 SAAADI. The CDR3 nucleotides are TGCGCCAGCAGTGAGTCGACCGCCGGCTACACCTTC. Translating gives CASSESTAGYTF.